These T cell receptor beta chains were read from a single sample in a study of blood T cell repertoires in COVID-19. Assay: immunoSEQ multiplex PCR; the TCRdb copy retains only in-frame clones and omits some. Among approximately 350,000 clones listed, around 91% were seen once. The specimen was peripheral blood. Every receptor here comes from a woman in her late teens or twenties who had recovered from COVID-19. Each CDR3 is given with its conserved first and last residue. The size entry is marked missing in some rows and otherwise reads once, few, many or a size class.

size,V,CDR3
NA,TRBV4-3,CASSQEGQGANTGELFF
once,TRBV5-1,CASSLKRDSYNEQFF
NA,TRBV5-3,CARSFRLATNEKLFF
NA,TRBV12-3/TRBV12-4,CASSLDSNYGYTF
NA,TRBV4-3,CASSQDMGDEQFF
few,TRBV11-2,CASGGVTGELFF
NA,TRBV6-5,CASSYGSGRTYF
NA,TRBV7-2,CASSKRRGQGYNSPLHF
NA,TRBV30,CAWSSGRGGPGELFF
NA,TRBV11-3,CASTPRSVGELFF
NA,TRBV11-2,CASSSFIGGPGRTDTQYF
NA,TRBV5-4,CASSQGRRNTGELFF
NA,TRBV27,CASSLAGGIVQFF
NA,TRBV19,CASRRDSNTGELFF
NA,TRBV6-5,CASTPRPNTEAFF
NA,TRBV4-3,CASSQEGWSGTTYNEQFF
NA,TRBV2,CASSGQGAGELFF
NA,TRBV3-1/TRBV3-2,CASSQVGGNQPQHF
NA,TRBV5-1,CASSPFRTGLQETQYF
NA,TRBV5-5,CASTFGPQGISNQPQHF
NA,TRBV19,CASSIGGGLADTQYF
NA,TRBV14,CASSQDIGYNEQFF
NA,TRBV3-1/TRBV3-2,CASSGPGTSASYGANVLTF
NA,TRBV4-3,CASSRSARDSLFYGYTF
NA,TRBV11-3,CASTGQGKKNTEAFF
NA,TRBV3-1/TRBV3-2,CASSPLGVQETQYF
NA,TRBV30,CAWRVRRGNILTEAFF